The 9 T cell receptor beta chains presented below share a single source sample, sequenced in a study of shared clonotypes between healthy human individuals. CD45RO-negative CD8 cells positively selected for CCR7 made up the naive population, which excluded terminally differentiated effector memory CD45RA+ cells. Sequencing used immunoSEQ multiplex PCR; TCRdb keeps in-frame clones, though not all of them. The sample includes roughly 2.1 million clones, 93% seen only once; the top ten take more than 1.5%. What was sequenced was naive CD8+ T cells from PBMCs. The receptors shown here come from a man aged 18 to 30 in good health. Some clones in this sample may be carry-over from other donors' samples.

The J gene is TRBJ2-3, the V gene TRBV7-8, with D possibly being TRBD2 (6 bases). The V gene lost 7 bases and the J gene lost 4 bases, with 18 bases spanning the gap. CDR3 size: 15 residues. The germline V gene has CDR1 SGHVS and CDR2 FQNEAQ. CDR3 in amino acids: CASTVSVRDPDTQYF. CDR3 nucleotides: TGTGCCAGCACCGTATCTGTGCGGGACCCAGATACGCAGTATTTT.

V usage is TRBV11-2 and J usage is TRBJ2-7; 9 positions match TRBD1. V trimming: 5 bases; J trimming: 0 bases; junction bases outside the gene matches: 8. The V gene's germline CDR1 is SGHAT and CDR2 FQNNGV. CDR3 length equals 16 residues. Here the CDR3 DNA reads TGTGCCAGCAGCCCGAGCGGACAGGGGTCCTCCTACGAGCAGTACTTC. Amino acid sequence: CASSPSGQGSSYEQYF.

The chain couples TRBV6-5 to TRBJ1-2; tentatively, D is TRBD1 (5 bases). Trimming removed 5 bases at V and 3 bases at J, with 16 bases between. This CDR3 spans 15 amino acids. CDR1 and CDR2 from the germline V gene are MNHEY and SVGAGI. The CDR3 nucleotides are TGTGCCAGCAGTCCTTACGGGGGACTTGACTATGGCTACACCTTC. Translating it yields CASSPYGGLDYGYTF.

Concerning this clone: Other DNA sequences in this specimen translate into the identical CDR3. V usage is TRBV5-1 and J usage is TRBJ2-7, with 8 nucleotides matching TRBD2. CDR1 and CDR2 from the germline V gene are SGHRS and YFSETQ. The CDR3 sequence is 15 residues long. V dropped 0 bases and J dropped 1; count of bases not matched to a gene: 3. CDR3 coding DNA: TGCGCCAGCAGCTTGGGACTAGCGCCATCCTACGAGCAGTACTTC. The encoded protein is CASSLGLAPSYEQYF.

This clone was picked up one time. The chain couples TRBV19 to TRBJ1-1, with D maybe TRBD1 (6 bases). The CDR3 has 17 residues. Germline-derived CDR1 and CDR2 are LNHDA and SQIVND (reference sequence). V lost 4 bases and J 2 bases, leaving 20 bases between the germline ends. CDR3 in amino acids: CASSTRDISRPNTEAFF. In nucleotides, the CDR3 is TGTGCCAGTAGTACCCGGGACATTTCCCGCCCTAACACTGAAGCTTTCTTT.

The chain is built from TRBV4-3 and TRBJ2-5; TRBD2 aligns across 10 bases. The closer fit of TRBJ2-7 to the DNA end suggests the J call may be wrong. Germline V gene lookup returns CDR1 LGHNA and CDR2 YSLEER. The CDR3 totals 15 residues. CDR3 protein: CASSRGLAASYEQYF. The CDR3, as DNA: TGCGCCAGCAGCCGCGGACTAGCGGCCTCCTACGAGCAGTACTTC.

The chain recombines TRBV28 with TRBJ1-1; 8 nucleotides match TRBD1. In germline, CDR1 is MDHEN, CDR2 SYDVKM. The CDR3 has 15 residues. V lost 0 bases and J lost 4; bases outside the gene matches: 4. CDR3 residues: CASSLWAGGVTEAFF. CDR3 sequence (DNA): TGTGCCAGCAGTTTATGGGCAGGGGGCGTCACTGAAGCTTTCTTT.

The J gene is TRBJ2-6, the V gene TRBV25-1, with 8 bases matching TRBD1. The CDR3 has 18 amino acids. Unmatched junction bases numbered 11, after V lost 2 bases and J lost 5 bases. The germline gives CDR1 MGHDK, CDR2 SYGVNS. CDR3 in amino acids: CASSEQDRVLGWANVLTF. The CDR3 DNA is TGTGCCAGCAGTGAACAGGACAGGGTGCTCGGCTGGGCCAACGTCCTGACTTTC. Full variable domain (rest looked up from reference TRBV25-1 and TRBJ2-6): EADIYQTPRYLVIGTGKKITLECSQTMGHDKMYWYQQDPGMELHLIHYSYGVNSTEKGDLSSESTVSRIRTEHFPLTLESARPSHTSQYLCASSEQDRVLGWANVLTFGAGSRLTVL.

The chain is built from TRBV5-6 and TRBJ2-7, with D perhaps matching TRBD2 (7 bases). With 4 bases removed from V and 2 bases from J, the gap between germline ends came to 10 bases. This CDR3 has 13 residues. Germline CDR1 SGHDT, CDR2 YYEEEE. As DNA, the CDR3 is TGTGCCAGCAGCCCGGGGGGCCCCTACGAGCAGTACTTC. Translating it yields CASSPGGPYEQYF. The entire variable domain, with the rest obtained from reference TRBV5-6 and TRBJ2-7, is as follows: DAGVTQSPTHLIKTRGQQVTLRCSPKSGHDTVSWYQQALGQGPQFIFQYYEEEERQRGNFPDRFSGHQFPNYSSELNVNALLLGDSALYLCASSPGGPYEQYFGPGTRLTVT.